This T cell receptor (beta chain) is drawn from a study of T cell clonotyping in hematopoietic cell transplantation. Overall study results and limits: After transplant, recipient diversity fell while pathologically expanded clonotypes grew through day 180.

This clone came up once. Antigen unknown. The repertoire was sequenced with immunoSEQ multiplex PCR; TCRdb's copy has only in-frame clones and lacks some. This sample has 15,000 to 20,000 clones, with approximately 83% found just once. Germline V gene data show CDR1 as SGHTA and CDR2 as FQGNSA. The V end lost 3 bases, the J end lost 5 bases, and 11 bases lay between the germline ends. This CDR3 has 13 residues. Sequencing was performed on peripheral blood mononuclear cells. This receptor was identified in a woman aged 40 to 55 in good health. Some clones in this sample may be carry-over from other donors' samples. This chain links TRBV7-2 with TRBJ2-7, with D unclear. CDR3 in DNA: TGTGCCAGCAGCTTCGGTTGGGGTGACGAGCAGTACTTC. It is translated as CASSFGWGDEQYF.